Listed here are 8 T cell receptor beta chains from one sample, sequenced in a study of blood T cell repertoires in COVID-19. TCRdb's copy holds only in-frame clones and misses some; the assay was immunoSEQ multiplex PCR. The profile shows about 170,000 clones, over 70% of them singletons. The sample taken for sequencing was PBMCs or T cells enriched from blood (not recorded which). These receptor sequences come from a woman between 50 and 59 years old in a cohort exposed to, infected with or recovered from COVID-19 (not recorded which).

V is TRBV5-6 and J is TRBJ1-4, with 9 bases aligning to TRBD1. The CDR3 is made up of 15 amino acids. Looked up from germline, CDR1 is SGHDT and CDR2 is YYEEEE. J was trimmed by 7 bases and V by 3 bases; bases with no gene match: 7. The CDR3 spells CASSWRGQGAEKLFF. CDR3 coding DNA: TGTGCCAGCAGCTGGAGGGGACAGGGAGCTGAAAAACTGTTTTTT.

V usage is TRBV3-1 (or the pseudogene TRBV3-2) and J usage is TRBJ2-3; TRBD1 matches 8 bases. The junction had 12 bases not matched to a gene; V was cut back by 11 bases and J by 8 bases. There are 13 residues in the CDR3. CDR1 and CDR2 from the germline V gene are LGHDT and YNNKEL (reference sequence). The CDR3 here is CASLGQGASTQYF. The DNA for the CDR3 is TGTGCCTCCCTCGGGCAGGGGGCCAGTACGCAGTATTTT.

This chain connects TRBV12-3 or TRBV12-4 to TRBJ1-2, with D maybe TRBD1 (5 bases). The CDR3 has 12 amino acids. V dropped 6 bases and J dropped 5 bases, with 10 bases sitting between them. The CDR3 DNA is TGTGCCAGCAGAGGGGCAGAGTATGGCTACACCTTC. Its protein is CASRGAEYGYTF.

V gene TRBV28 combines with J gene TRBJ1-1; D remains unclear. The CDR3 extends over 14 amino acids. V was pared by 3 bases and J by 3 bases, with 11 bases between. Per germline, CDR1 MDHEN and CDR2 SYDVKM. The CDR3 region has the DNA TGTGCCAGCAGTTTCTCCAGGATTTACACTGAAGCTTTCTTT. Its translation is CASSFSRIYTEAFF.

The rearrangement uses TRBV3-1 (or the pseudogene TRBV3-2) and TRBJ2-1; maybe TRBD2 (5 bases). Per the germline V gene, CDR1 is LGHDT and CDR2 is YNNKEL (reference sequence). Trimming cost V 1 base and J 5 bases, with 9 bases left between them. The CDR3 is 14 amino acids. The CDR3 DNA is TGTGCCAGCAGCCAAGCCGGGATTGACAATGAGCAGTTCTTC. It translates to CASSQAGIDNEQFF.

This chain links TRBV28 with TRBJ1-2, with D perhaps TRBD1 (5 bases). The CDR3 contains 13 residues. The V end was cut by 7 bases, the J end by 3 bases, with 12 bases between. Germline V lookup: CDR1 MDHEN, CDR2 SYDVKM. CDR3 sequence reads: CASTAQADYGYTF. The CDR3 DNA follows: TGTGCCAGCACCGCACAGGCAGACTATGGCTACACCTTC.

The CDR3 spells CASSLRGEAFF. The CDR3 nucleotides are TGCGCCAGCAGCTTGAGGGGAGAAGCTTTCTTT. The chain joins TRBV5-1 to TRBJ1-1; D is possibly TRBD1 (5 bases). This CDR3 is built from 11 residues. Germline V gene sequence: CDR1 SGHRS, CDR2 YFSETQ. V lost 1 base and J lost 8, with 6 bases in between.

CDR3 protein: CASSSTGGTQYF. CDR3 DNA sequence: TGTGCCAGCAGCTCGACAGGCGGCACCCAGTACTTC. The chain recombines TRBV5-6 with TRBJ2-5; possible D gene TRBD1, 6 bases. Germline values: CDR1 SGHDT, CDR2 YYEEEE. This CDR3 is built from 12 residues. Trimming took off 3 bases at V and 8 bases at J, with 11 bases between the two ends.